The clone carrying this TCR beta chain was picked up a small number of times. Antigen specificity is unknown. This sample was taken from a study of identical twins. Notes on the study in general: In cord blood, abundant beta clonotypes had fewer insertions; memory showed no trend.

Trimming at V came to 7 bases and at J to 7 bases, leaving 10 bases not matched to a gene. The CDR3 consists of 16 residues. With no exceptions, donors were healthy Caucasians. Via MiXCR, TCRdb re-called the 5' RACE reads, giving one row per CDR3 protein. The top ten clones hold approximately 0.52% of a sample with about 530,000 distinct CDR3 sequences, around 24% of them seen once. This sample was also put to use in a study of yellow fever vaccine responses in identical twins.

Sequences were obtained from CD4+ T cells sorted from blood. This chain joins TRBV12-3 or TRBV12-4 and TRBJ2-1; 13 bases align to TRBD2. This TCR derives from a woman younger than 30 in good health. In DNA, the CDR3 is TGTGCCAGCACCCAAACGGGACTAGCGGGGAGTAATGAGCAGTTCTTC. Translating gives CASTQTGLAGSNEQFF.